A selection of T cell receptor beta chains follows, all from one sample in a study of T cell responses to AZD1222 COVID-19 vaccine. The repertoire was sequenced with immunoSEQ multiplex PCR; TCRdb's copy has only in-frame clones and lacks some. This table holds approximately 90,000 clones, about 87% found once. The sequences come from peripheral blood, collected on day 0 of AZD1222 vaccination. Receptor source: an adult in good health. Both conserved end residues are part of each CDR3. The order of the fields is V gene, D gene, J gene, clone size, CDR3 protein, CDR3 DNA. D genes are given only for firm matches. Size is omitted from some rows. Given values are once, few, many or a class for expanded clones.

v_call: TRBV6-4
d_call: TRBD2
j_call: TRBJ2-1
clone_size: -
cdr3_aa: CASSDSTSGSNEQFF
cdr3_nt: TGTGCCAGCAGTGACTCGACTAGCGGGAGCAATGAGCAGTTCTTC

v_call: TRBV19
d_call: TRBD1
j_call: TRBJ2-1
clone_size: -
cdr3_aa: CASRMDRSSYNEQFF
cdr3_nt: TGTGCCAGTAGGATGGACAGGAGCTCCTACAATGAGCAGTTCTTC

v_call: TRBV3-1/TRBV3-2
d_call: -
j_call: TRBJ2-1
clone_size: -
cdr3_aa: CASSQLLGNEQFF
cdr3_nt: TGTGCCAGCAGCCAGCTCCTGGGGAATGAGCAGTTCTTC

v_call: TRBV18
d_call: -
j_call: TRBJ1-3
clone_size: -
cdr3_aa: CASSQSRASGNTIYF
cdr3_nt: TGTGCCAGCTCACAGTCCCGGGCCTCTGGAAACACCATATATTTT

v_call: TRBV5-5
d_call: TRBD2
j_call: TRBJ2-1
clone_size: once
cdr3_aa: CASSPYVSGGSYNEQFF
cdr3_nt: TGTGCCAGCAGCCCTTACGTAAGTGGCGGGAGCTACAATGAGCAGTTCTTC

v_call: TRBV19
d_call: -
j_call: TRBJ2-7
clone_size: -
cdr3_aa: CASSMVRSGAYEQYF
cdr3_nt: TGTGCCAGTAGTATGGTGAGATCGGGAGCTTACGAGCAGTACTTC

v_call: TRBV6-2/TRBV6-3
d_call: TRBD1
j_call: TRBJ1-2
clone_size: -
cdr3_aa: CASSYPGTANYGYTF
cdr3_nt: TGTGCCAGCAGTTACCCTGGGACAGCCAACTATGGCTACACCTTC

v_call: TRBV3-1/TRBV3-2
d_call: TRBD1
j_call: TRBJ1-2
clone_size: -
cdr3_aa: CASSQGGTASYGYTF
cdr3_nt: TGTGCCAGCAGCCAAGGTGGGACAGCCTCCTATGGCTACACCTTC

v_call: TRBV2
d_call: TRBD1
j_call: TRBJ2-7
clone_size: -
cdr3_aa: CARTLGTGPGGEQYF
cdr3_nt: TGTGCCAGGACACTTGGGACAGGCCCAGGAGGGGAGCAGTACTTC

v_call: TRBV7-9
d_call: -
j_call: TRBJ1-6
clone_size: few
cdr3_aa: CASSGGYNSPLHF
cdr3_nt: TGTGCCAGCAGCGGTGGGTATAATTCACCCCTCCACTTT

v_call: TRBV2
d_call: -
j_call: TRBJ1-3
clone_size: once
cdr3_aa: CASSEQGSGNTIYF
cdr3_nt: TGTGCCAGCAGTGAACAAGGGTCTGGAAACACCATATATTTT

v_call: TRBV5-1
d_call: -
j_call: TRBJ2-3
clone_size: -
cdr3_aa: CASSLLTGSDTQYF
cdr3_nt: TGCGCCAGCAGCCTCCTTACAGGGTCAGATACGCAGTATTTT

v_call: TRBV27
d_call: -
j_call: TRBJ2-7
clone_size: -
cdr3_aa: CASSLSLGGYEQYF
cdr3_nt: TGTGCCAGCAGTTTATCGCTCGGGGGCTACGAGCAGTACTTC

v_call: TRBV11-2
d_call: -
j_call: TRBJ1-5
clone_size: -
cdr3_aa: CASSLGSRDSNQPQHF
cdr3_nt: TGTGCCAGCAGCTTAGGATCCCGTGATAGCAATCAGCCCCAGCATTTT

v_call: TRBV18
d_call: TRBD1
j_call: TRBJ1-2
clone_size: -
cdr3_aa: CASSPPNRGRYGYTF
cdr3_nt: TGTGCCAGCTCACCACCGAACAGGGGGAGGTATGGCTACACCTTC

v_call: TRBV5-4
d_call: TRBD1
j_call: TRBJ2-1
clone_size: -
cdr3_aa: CASSTAGDSYNEQFF
cdr3_nt: TGTGCCAGCAGCACGGCCGGGGACAGTTACAATGAGCAGTTCTTC

v_call: TRBV10-2
d_call: TRBD2
j_call: TRBJ2-3
clone_size: -
cdr3_aa: CASSPAWLAGGHNTQYF
cdr3_nt: TGCGCCAGCAGCCCCGCCTGGCTAGCGGGAGGGCACAATACGCAGTATTTT

v_call: TRBV7-7
d_call: TRBD1
j_call: TRBJ2-2
clone_size: -
cdr3_aa: CASSPGQTNTGELFF
cdr3_nt: TGTGCTAGCAGCCCGGGACAGACGAACACCGGGGAGCTGTTTTTT

v_call: TRBV18
d_call: TRBD2
j_call: TRBJ2-5
clone_size: -
cdr3_aa: CASSPRPGLAGQETQYF
cdr3_nt: TGTGCCAGCTCACCCCGACCGGGACTAGCGGGACAAGAGACCCAGTACTTC

v_call: TRBV11-2
d_call: -
j_call: TRBJ1-5
clone_size: -
cdr3_aa: CASSLGRSSPQHF
cdr3_nt: TGTGCCAGCAGCTTAGGGAGATCATCGCCCCAGCATTTT

v_call: TRBV6-5
d_call: -
j_call: TRBJ1-3
clone_size: few
cdr3_aa: CASNPTDFSGNTIYF
cdr3_nt: TGTGCCAGCAACCCGACAGATTTCTCTGGAAACACCATATATTTT

v_call: TRBV11-2
d_call: -
j_call: TRBJ2-2
clone_size: -
cdr3_aa: CASSLARVGTGELFF
cdr3_nt: TGTGCCAGCAGCTTAGCCAGGGTAGGAACCGGGGAGCTGTTTTTT

v_call: TRBV2
d_call: TRBD1
j_call: TRBJ1-6
clone_size: -
cdr3_aa: CASSVTGGNSPLHF
cdr3_nt: TGTGCCAGCAGTGTCACAGGGGGTAATTCACCCCTCCACTTT

v_call: TRBV2
d_call: -
j_call: TRBJ1-1
clone_size: -
cdr3_aa: CASSAQGTGNTEAFF
cdr3_nt: TGTGCCAGCAGTGCGCAGGGTACAGGGAACACTGAAGCTTTCTTT

v_call: TRBV18
d_call: -
j_call: TRBJ1-2
clone_size: once
cdr3_aa: CASSPRQDSNYGYTF
cdr3_nt: TGTGCCAGCTCACCACGGCAGGACTCTAACTATGGCTACACCTTC

v_call: TRBV28
d_call: -
j_call: TRBJ2-7
clone_size: -
cdr3_aa: CASSLLGGSSYEQYF
cdr3_nt: TGTGCCAGCAGTCTACTAGGGGGTAGCTCCTACGAGCAGTACTTC

v_call: TRBV7-9
d_call: -
j_call: TRBJ1-4
clone_size: once
cdr3_aa: CASSLGSEGVDNEKLFF
cdr3_nt: TGTGCCAGCAGCTTAGGATCGGAGGGGGTAGATAATGAAAAACTGTTTTTT

v_call: TRBV28
d_call: -
j_call: TRBJ1-5
clone_size: -
cdr3_aa: CASSPAGGRFQSQPAYQPQHF
cdr3_nt: TGTGCCAGCAGTCCCGCTGGGGGGAGATTCCAGTCTCAACCGGCGTATCAGCCCCAGCATTTT

v_call: TRBV5-5
d_call: TRBD2
j_call: TRBJ2-1
clone_size: -
cdr3_aa: CASTLFVAGGRGNEQFF
cdr3_nt: TGTGCCAGCACCCTCTTCGTGGCGGGAGGCCGAGGCAATGAGCAGTTCTTC

v_call: TRBV7-8
d_call: -
j_call: TRBJ1-3
clone_size: -
cdr3_aa: CASSFLLGTQGGNTIYF
cdr3_nt: TGTGCCAGCAGCTTTTTACTCGGGACCCAAGGTGGAAACACCATATATTTT